Listed here are 20 T cell receptor beta chains from one sample, sequenced in a study of human T cells and chemical hapten exposure (dated by TCRdb to the early 2020s). The time point label for this specimen denotes: patch test 3, about 24 weeks after DPC sensitization. The treatment or condition label on this specimen signifies: therapeutic diphenylcyclopropenone sensitization with weekly scalp DPC. Libraries were made using RACE. The data were produced on a NextSeq 500. TCRdb itself trimmed the public reads at Q25 with fastp, ran MiXCR and retained productive beta chains. Rows with one shared CDR3 protein collapse into an entry with the most common genes and DNA. This sample comprises roughly 89,000 distinct CDR3 sequences, roughly 10% of them detected only once. Roughly 1% of the sample comes from the top ten. The source material was whole blood, sampled in connection with sensitization to the hapten diphenylcyclopropenone (DPC). These receptors originate from a woman aged 30 to 39 with alopecia areata. Some clones in this sample may be carry-over from other donors' samples.

This clonotype came up many times. The chain recombines TRBV6-2 or TRBV6-3 with TRBJ2-7; possibly TRBD1 for D (5 bases). The germline V gene has CDR1 MNHEY and CDR2 SVGEGT. This CDR3 has 15 residues. The germline V and J ends were trimmed by 3 bases and 4 bases, with 16 bases remaining between them. The CDR3 DNA sequence: TGTGCCAGCAGTTATCGGCAGGGCTGGGTATACGAGCAGTACGTC. Protein: CASSYRQGWVYEQYV.

The table lists this clonotype with a few counts. The DNA of the CDR3 is TGTGCCAGTAGTCCCTGGAGCGCCGTTAGCAATCAGCCCCAGCATTTT. This translates into CASSPWSAVSNQPQHF. The J gene is TRBJ1-5, the V gene TRBV19, with D unclear. Trimming shortened V by 5 bases and J by 0 bases, and 14 bases separated the two germline ends. The CDR3 loop spans 16 amino acids. Germline-derived CDR1 and CDR2 are LNHDA and SQIVND (reference sequence).

The chain combines TRBV7-9 with TRBJ1-5, with D hard to call. The CDR3 spans 14 residues. The V gene's germline CDR1 is SEHNR and CDR2 FQNEAQ (reference sequence). Trimming removed 3 bases from V and 3 bases from J, with 9 bases in between. The CDR3 DNA reads TGTGCCAGCAGCTTCATTGGGGACAATCAGCCCCAGCATTTT. This sequence encodes CASSFIGDNQPQHF.

There are many counts of this clonotype. V usage is TRBV7-7 and J usage is TRBJ2-2, with 7 bases matching TRBD1. Germline V gene data show CDR1 as SSHAT and CDR2 as FNYEAQ (reference sequence). The CDR3 has 15 residues. Losses at the gene ends were 5 bases for V and 6 bases for J; bases not matched to a gene: 9. The CDR3 loop is CASSAGTAKPGELFF. The CDR3 coding sequence is TGTGCCAGCAGCGCCGGGACAGCTAAGCCCGGGGAGCTGTTTTTT.

This chain joins TRBV4-3 and TRBJ1-1, with D unclear. V dropped 2 bases and J dropped 4 bases, with 11 bases sitting between them. This CDR3 comprises 14 residues. From germline, CDR1 is LGHNA and CDR2 YSLEER. The CDR3 sequence is CASSQKDVGTEAFF. CDR3 nucleotides: TGCGCCAGCAGCCAAAAGGATGTTGGCACTGAAGCTTTCTTT.

Ten or more counts support this clonotype. The chain couples TRBV27 to TRBJ1-3; D is undetermined. Trimming shortened V by 5 bases and J by 0 bases, and 11 bases separated the two germline ends. Germline V gene lookup returns CDR1 MNHEY and CDR2 SMNVEV (reference sequence). The CDR3 contains 15 residues. The CDR3 region is CASSPRWSSGNTIYF. In DNA form, the CDR3 reads TGTGCCAGCAGTCCTCGCTGGAGCTCTGGAAACACCATATATTTT.

This clonotype has only a few counts. The chain couples TRBV28 to TRBJ1-4, with D tentatively TRBD1 (5 bases). The CDR3 is 18 amino acids. The germline V and J ends were trimmed by 6 bases and 0 bases, with 20 bases remaining between them. Germline CDR1 reads MDHEN; CDR2 reads SYDVKM. The DNA of the CDR3 is TGTGCCAGCAGGGTGGGACGGCAGGTCGGCGCAACTAATGAAAAACTGTTTTTT. Residues: CASRVGRQVGATNEKLFF.

This rearrangement joins TRBV5-1 to TRBJ2-2; 10 nucleotides match TRBD2. Germline lookup yields CDR1 SGHRS and CDR2 YFSETQ. The J segment lost 0 bases and the V segment lost 4 bases, leaving 6 bases of the junction unmatched. The CDR3 runs 17 residues. CDR3: CASSVSLAGSNTGELFF. The DNA of the CDR3 is TGCGCCAGCAGCGTATCACTAGCGGGGTCGAACACCGGGGAGCTGTTTTTT.

This clonotype was counted only a few times. This sequence joins TRBV6-2 or TRBV6-3 and TRBJ2-7; TRBD1 or TRBD2 may be the D gene (5 bases each). This CDR3 is 12 amino acids long. Per germline, CDR1 MNHEY and CDR2 SVGEGT. V was clipped by 5 bases and J by 3 bases, with 8 bases between them. The CDR3 sequence: CASSRDVYEQYF. Written as DNA, the CDR3 is TGTGCCAGCAGTAGGGACGTCTACGAGCAGTACTTC.

The V call is TRBV30, the J call TRBJ1-5; 9 bases match TRBD1. Germline trimming cut 3 bases from V and 4 bases from J; bases unmatched to any gene: 10. Germline CDR1 is GTSNPN and CDR2 is SVGIG (reference sequence). The CDR3 consists of 16 residues. CDR3 sequence reads: CAWSGGTGLGNQPQHF. The CDR3 DNA follows: TGTGCCTGGAGCGGTGGGACAGGGCTAGGGAATCAGCCCCAGCATTTT.

This clonotype was counted at least ten times. V is TRBV6-2 or TRBV6-3 and J is TRBJ2-7; 8 bases match TRBD2. V gave up 0 bases and J gave up 7 bases; unmatched junction bases: 5. CDR3 length equals 14 residues. Germline loops: CDR1 MNHEY, CDR2 SVGEGT. CDR3 protein: CASSYSNRGGEQYV. DNA for the CDR3: TGTGCCAGCAGTTACTCGAACCGGGGGGGTGAGCAGTACGTC.

This clonotype has more than one count but fewer than ten. V usage is TRBV30 and J usage is TRBJ2-2; the match to TRBD2 covers 7 bases. CDR3 length: 15 residues. J was trimmed by 3 bases and V by 0 bases; bases with no gene match: 4. CDR1 is GTSNPN and CDR2 is SVGIG in the germline V gene (reference sequence). DNA of the CDR3: TGTGCCTGGAGTGTACCAGGGAGGGACACCGGGGAGCTGTTTTTT. Residues: CAWSVPGRDTGELFF.

DNA for the CDR3: TGTGCCAGCAGCGTAGCCGGCCAGAACAATGAGCAGTTCTTC. This translates into CASSVAGQNNEQFF. The chain uses TRBV9 and TRBJ2-1; D gene uncertain. Germline V gives CDR1 SGDLS, CDR2 YYNGEE. Trimming cost V 0 bases and J 5 bases, with 9 bases left between them. This CDR3 has 14 residues.

This clonotype was counted only a few times. The chain carries TRBV7-8 and TRBJ2-6, with no clear D. The V gene's germline CDR1 is SGHVS and CDR2 FQNEAQ. CDR3 size: 16 residues. The V end lost 5 bases, the J end lost 3 bases, and 14 bases lay between the germline ends. In DNA, the CDR3 is TGTGCCAGCAGCCCTGAATGGGCTAATGGGGCCAACGTCCTGACTTTC. The encoded protein is CASSPEWANGANVLTF.

This clonotype has at least ten counts. The chain carries TRBV20-1 and TRBJ2-1, with D perhaps TRBD2 (6 bases). CDR1 and CDR2 (germline): DFQATT, SNEGSKA (reference sequence). V lost 1 base, J lost 5 bases, and 18 bases lay in between. There are 16 residues in the CDR3. CDR3 loop: CSARVGAGGTHNEQFF. The CDR3 region has the DNA TGCAGTGCTAGAGTAGGGGCCGGGGGTACCCACAATGAGCAGTTCTTC.

This clonotype has only one observation. J is TRBJ1-1 and V is TRBV4-1, with 7 bases fitting TRBD1. From germline, CDR1 is MGHRA and CDR2 YSYEKL. This CDR3 comprises 16 residues. V lost 6 bases and J lost 0; bases outside the gene matches: 10. CDR3 protein: CASRKPGQPLNTEAFF. The CDR3, as DNA: TGCGCCAGCAGGAAACCGGGACAGCCCTTGAACACTGAAGCTTTCTTT.

This clonotype was counted ten times or more. The J gene is TRBJ2-5, the V gene TRBV5-4, with D hard to call. Germline CDR1 is SGHNT and CDR2 is YYREEE (reference sequence). The CDR3 covers 14 residues. V dropped 2 bases and J dropped 3 bases, with 11 bases sitting between them. CDR3 sequence: CASSLTSSKETQYF. In DNA, the CDR3 is TGTGCCAGCAGCTTAACCTCTTCTAAAGAGACCCAGTACTTC.

This clonotype was picked up many times. This chain uses TRBV28 with TRBJ2-6, with 7 bases aligning to TRBD1. There are 17 residues in the CDR3. J gave up 2 bases and V 5 bases, and 9 bases lay outside the gene matches. Germline lookup yields CDR1 MDHEN and CDR2 SYDVKM. The CDR3 DNA follows: TGTGCCAGCAGTGGAGACAGGGTAATTCCTGGGGCCAACGTCCTGACTTTC. Its protein product is CASSGDRVIPGANVLTF.

The table lists this clonotype with many counts. This rearrangement joins TRBV28 to TRBJ1-1; D is unclear. The germline V and J ends were trimmed by 7 bases and 9 bases, with 12 bases remaining between them. Germline V gives CDR1 MDHEN, CDR2 SYDVKM. CDR3 length: 11 residues. CDR3 amino acids: CASNSAQKAFF. The CDR3 DNA is TGTGCCAGCAACAGCGCCCAGAAAGCTTTCTTT.

This chain links TRBV20-1 with TRBJ2-7; 8 positions match TRBD2. After removal of 4 bases from V and 4 bases from J, the junction contained 6 bases not matched to a gene. Germline-derived CDR1 and CDR2 are DFQATT and SNEGSKA (reference sequence). The CDR3 runs 13 residues. The CDR3 loop reads CSATRGGGYEQYF. Written as DNA, the CDR3 is TGCAGTGCTACTCGGGGGGGCGGTTACGAGCAGTACTTC.